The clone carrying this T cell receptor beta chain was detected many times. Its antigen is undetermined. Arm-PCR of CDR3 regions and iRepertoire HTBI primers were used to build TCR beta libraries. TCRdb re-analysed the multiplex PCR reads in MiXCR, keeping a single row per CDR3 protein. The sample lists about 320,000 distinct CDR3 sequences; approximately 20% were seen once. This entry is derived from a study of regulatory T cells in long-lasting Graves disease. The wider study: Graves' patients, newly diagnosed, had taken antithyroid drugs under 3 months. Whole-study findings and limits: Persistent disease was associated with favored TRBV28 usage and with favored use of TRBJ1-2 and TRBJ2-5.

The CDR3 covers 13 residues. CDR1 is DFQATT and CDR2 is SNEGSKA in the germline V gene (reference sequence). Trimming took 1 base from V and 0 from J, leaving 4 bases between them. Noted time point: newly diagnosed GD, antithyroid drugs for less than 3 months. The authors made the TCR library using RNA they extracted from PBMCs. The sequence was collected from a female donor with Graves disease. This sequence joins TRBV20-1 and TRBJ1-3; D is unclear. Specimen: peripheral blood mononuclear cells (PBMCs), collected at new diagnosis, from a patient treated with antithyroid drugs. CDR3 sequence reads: CSARATSGNTIYF. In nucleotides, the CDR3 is TGCAGTGCTAGAGCTACCTCTGGAAACACCATATATTTT.